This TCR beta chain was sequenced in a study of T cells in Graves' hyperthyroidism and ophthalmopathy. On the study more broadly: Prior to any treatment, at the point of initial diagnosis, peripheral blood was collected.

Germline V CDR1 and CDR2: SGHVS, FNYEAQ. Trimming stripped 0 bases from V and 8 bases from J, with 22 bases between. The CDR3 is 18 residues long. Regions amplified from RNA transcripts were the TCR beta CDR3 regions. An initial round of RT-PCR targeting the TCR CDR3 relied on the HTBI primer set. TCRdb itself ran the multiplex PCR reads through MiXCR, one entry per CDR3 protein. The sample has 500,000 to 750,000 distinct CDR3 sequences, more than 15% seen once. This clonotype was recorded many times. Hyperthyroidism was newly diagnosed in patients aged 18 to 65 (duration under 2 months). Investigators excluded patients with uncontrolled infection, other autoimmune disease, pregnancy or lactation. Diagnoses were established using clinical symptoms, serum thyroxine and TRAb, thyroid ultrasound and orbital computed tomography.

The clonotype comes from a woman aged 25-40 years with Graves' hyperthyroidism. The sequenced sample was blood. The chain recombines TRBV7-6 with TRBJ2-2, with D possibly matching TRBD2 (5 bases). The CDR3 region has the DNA TGTGCCAGCAGCTTAGCGCTCGGTCTAGCCCCCGGCAGGGGGGAGCTGTTTTTT. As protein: CASSLALGLAPGRGELFF.